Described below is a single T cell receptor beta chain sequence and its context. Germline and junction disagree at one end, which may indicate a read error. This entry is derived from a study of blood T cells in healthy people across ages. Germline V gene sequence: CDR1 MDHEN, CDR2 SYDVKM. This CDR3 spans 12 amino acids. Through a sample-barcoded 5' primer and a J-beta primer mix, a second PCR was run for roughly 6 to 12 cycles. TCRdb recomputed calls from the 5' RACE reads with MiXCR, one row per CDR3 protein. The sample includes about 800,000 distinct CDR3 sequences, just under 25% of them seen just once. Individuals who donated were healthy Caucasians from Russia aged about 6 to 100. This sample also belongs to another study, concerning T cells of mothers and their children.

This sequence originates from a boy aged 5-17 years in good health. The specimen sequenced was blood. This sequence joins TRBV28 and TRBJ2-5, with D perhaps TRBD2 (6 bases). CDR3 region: CASSPRGIEQSF. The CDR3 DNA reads TGTGCCAGCAGTCCCCGGGGGATTGAGCAGTCCTTC.